A selection of T cell receptor beta chains follows, all from one sample in a study of vaccination effects on CD4 cells after COVID-19. The repertoire was sequenced with immunoSEQ multiplex PCR; TCRdb's copy has only in-frame clones and lacks some. The sample has 60,000 to 90,000 clones, approximately 81% seen once. The antigens of these receptors remain unknown. Specimen: CD4+ T cells from PBMCs cultured with HCoV-229E spike peptides, collected after COVID-19 vaccination. All receptors derive from a human donor who received a COVID-19 vaccine. CDR3s include the opening cysteine and the closing phenylalanine or tryptophan. The order of the fields is D gene, J gene, V gene, clone size, CDR3 protein, CDR3 DNA. The D gene is left open where the match is weak. Rows may omit the clone size; those that give it use once, few, many or a size class.

TRBD1	TRBJ2-5	TRBV24-1	-	CATSDSGTGTLATQYF	TGTGCCACCAGTGATTCCGGGACAGGGACATTGGCGACCCAGTACTTC
-	TRBJ1-1	TRBV25-1	-	CASSGFSMNTEAFF	TGTGCCAGCAGTGGTTTTTCCATGAACACTGAAGCTTTCTTT
-	TRBJ2-3	TRBV7-3	-	CASSPGVRGPTDTQYF	TGTGCCAGCAGCCCTGGGGTGCGGGGGCCCACAGATACGCAGTATTTT
TRBD2	TRBJ2-2	TRBV11-3	-	CASSPGGPNTGELFF	TGTGCCAGCAGCCCGGGAGGACCGAACACCGGGGAGCTGTTTTTT
-	TRBJ2-1	TRBV5-1	-	CASSLSGPGSYNEQFF	TGCGCCAGCAGCTTGTCAGGGCCGGGCTCCTACAATGAGCAGTTCTTC
-	TRBJ2-5	TRBV7-3	-	CASSYAGGGETQYF	TGTGCCAGCAGCTATGCCGGGGGAGGTGAGACCCAGTACTTC
-	TRBJ2-1	TRBV6-5	-	CASSLGGALGNEQFF	TGTGCCAGCAGCCTTGGGGGGGCCTTGGGAAATGAGCAGTTCTTC
-	TRBJ1-5	TRBV4-1	-	CASSQVGSDQPQHF	TGCGCCAGCAGCCAAGTCGGCTCCGATCAGCCCCAGCATTTT
-	TRBJ1-6	TRBV6-2/TRBV6-3	-	CASSNNRNNSPLHF	TGTGCCAGCAGTAACAACAGAAATAATTCACCCCTCCACTTT
TRBD1	TRBJ2-1	TRBV5-5	-	CASSLAGTGGFDEQFF	TGTGCCAGCAGCTTGGCCGGGACAGGGGGTTTCGATGAGCAGTTCTTC
-	TRBJ2-6	TRBV6-1	-	CASSEAPTSGANVLTF	TGTGCCAGCAGTGAAGCACCAACATCTGGGGCCAACGTCCTGACTTTC
TRBD1	TRBJ1-4	TRBV4-3	-	CASSQGGTGDEKLFF	TGCGCCAGCAGCCAAGGGGGGACAGGGGATGAAAAACTGTTTTTT
-	TRBJ1-1	TRBV29-1	-	CSAWRAEAFF	TGCAGCGCATGGAGGGCTGAAGCTTTCTTT
TRBD2	TRBJ2-3	TRBV2	-	CASSDGLAGGRGTDTQYF	TGTGCCAGCAGTGACGGGCTAGCGGGGGGGCGGGGCACAGATACGCAGTATTTT
-	TRBJ2-2	TRBV7-2	-	CASSDLGMNTGELFF	TGTGCCAGCAGCGACCTCGGTATGAACACCGGGGAGCTGTTTTTT
-	TRBJ1-2	TRBV5-1	few	CASRGTSNYGYTF	TGCGCCAGCAGAGGAACCTCTAACTATGGCTACACCTTC
-	TRBJ2-3	TRBV29-1	-	CSAEGRSEDTQYF	TGCAGCGCCGAGGGCAGGTCAGAAGATACGCAGTATTTT
-	TRBJ2-1	TRBV6-2/TRBV6-3	-	CASSYHLGEQFF	TGTGCCAGCAGTTACCATCTTGGTGAGCAGTTCTTC
TRBD1	TRBJ1-1	TRBV3-1/TRBV3-2	-	CASSQGGTARHTEAFF	TGTGCCAGCAGCCAAGGTGGGACAGCCCGCCACACTGAAGCTTTCTTT
-	TRBJ1-5	TRBV6-6	once	CASSSDGRSNQPQHF	TGTGCCAGCAGTTCCGACGGCCGGAGCAATCAGCCCCAGCATTTT
-	TRBJ2-1	TRBV7-2	-	CASSLSVQQFF	TGTGCCAGCAGCTTATCAGTTCAGCAGTTCTTC
-	TRBJ1-2	TRBV6-1	few	CASSESHGSNYGYTF	TGTGCCAGCAGTGAATCCCATGGGTCTAACTATGGCTACACCTTC